This passage covers 11 T cell receptor beta chains from one sample sequenced in a study of blood T cell repertoires in COVID-19. Method: immunoSEQ multiplex PCR; TCRdb's copy keeps in-frame clones and lacks some. The sample carries about 78,000 clones, more than 60% recorded once. Sequenced sample: peripheral blood. The receptors shown here come from a human donor in a cohort sampled during active COVID-19.

The gene calls are TRBV28 and TRBJ1-6, with 9 positions matching TRBD1. Germline trimming cut 7 bases from V and 4 bases from J; bases unmatched to any gene: 8. CDR3 length equals 16 residues. CDR1 MDHEN and CDR2 SYDVKM come from the germline V gene. The CDR3 is CASKDRGGHYNSPLHF. In DNA form, the CDR3 reads TGTGCCAGCAAAGACAGGGGGGGGCATTATAATTCACCCCTCCACTTT.

The CDR3 region is CASTRGGLLGEQYF. CDR3 DNA: TGTGCCAGTACTCGAGGGGGCCTACTTGGGGAGCAGTACTTC. The chain is built from TRBV19 and TRBJ2-7, with 7 bases lining up with TRBD1. The J segment lost 7 bases and the V segment lost 7 bases, leaving 13 bases of the junction unmatched. Germline V gene sequence: CDR1 LNHDA, CDR2 SQIVND (reference sequence). CDR3 length equals 14 residues.

V gene TRBV11-3 combines with J gene TRBJ2-5, with D possibly being TRBD1 (5 bases). CDR3 length: 15 residues. The V gene's germline CDR1 is SGHNT and CDR2 YENEEA. Trimming shortened V by 5 bases and J by 1 base, and 14 bases separated the two germline ends. In nucleotides, the CDR3 is TGTGCCAGCAGCCTGAGACTGGACATCCAAGAGACCCAGTACTTC. This translates into CASSLRLDIQETQYF.

The V and J genes are TRBV7-8 and TRBJ2-1; unclear D gene. The CDR3 runs 16 residues. The V and J ends lost 1 base and 3 bases respectively, with 13 bases between them. In germline, CDR1 is SGHVS, CDR2 FQNEAQ. The CDR3 nucleotides are TGTGCCAGCAGCTTAGGAGCCGCCACCTACTACAATGAGCAGTTCTTC. Translated, it gives CASSLGAATYYNEQFF. The full variable domain, with the rest looked up from reference TRBV7-8 and TRBJ2-1, is GAGVSQSPRYKVAKRGQDVALRCDPISGHVSLFWYQQALGQGPEFLTYFQNEAQLDKSGLPSDRFFAERPEGSVSTLKIQRTQQEDSAVYLCASSLGAATYYNEQFFGPGTRLTVL.

This clone was recorded a few times. The V call is TRBV28, the J call TRBJ2-5, with 13 bases lining up with TRBD2. Germline CDR1 is MDHEN and CDR2 is SYDVKM. This CDR3 is built from 17 residues. With 7 bases clipped from V and 7 bases from J, the junction kept 15 bases outside the gene matches. CDR3 sequence reads: CASNPGLAGALRATQYF. In nucleotides, the CDR3 is TGTGCCAGCAATCCTGGACTAGCGGGGGCCTTGCGGGCGACCCAGTACTTC.

For the CDR3, the DNA is TGTGCCAGCAGTTACCTCAAGGGACAGGGCTCCTACGAGCAGTACTTC. Its translation: CASSYLKGQGSYEQYF. The genes are TRBV6-7 and TRBJ2-7; 9 bases map to TRBD1. TRBV6-7 is given ORF status, its function remaining uncertain. After removal of 2 bases from V and 0 bases from J, the junction contained 5 bases not matched to a gene. This CDR3 is 16 amino acids long.

V usage is TRBV7-3 and J usage is TRBJ2-3; a possible D gene is TRBD1 (6 bases). The CDR3 is 17 amino acids. The V end was cut by 1 base, the J end by 1 base, with 15 bases between. Germline V gene sequence: CDR1 SGHTA, CDR2 FQGTGA. The DNA for the CDR3 is TGTGCCAGCAGCTTAAGGGGGACACTAGAGCGCACAGATACGCAGTATTTT. This sequence encodes CASSLRGTLERTDTQYF.

This clone occurred a few times. The chain combines TRBV30 with TRBJ1-6; 7 bases map to TRBD1. Per germline, CDR1 GTSNPN and CDR2 SVGIG (reference sequence). The CDR3 contains 12 residues. DNA for the CDR3: TGTGCTTCACAGGGGTCGAATTCACCCCTCCACTTT. Translation: CASQGSNSPLHF.

The J gene is TRBJ1-2, the V gene TRBV11-2; TRBD1 agrees at 7 bases. The length of the CDR3 is 17 residues. Trimming cost V 0 bases and J 4 bases; bases outside gene matches: 11. The germline V gene has CDR1 SGHAT and CDR2 FQNNGV. For the CDR3, the DNA is TGTGCCAGCAGCTTAGAGCCCGGGACAGCTATTGGCTATGGCTACACCTTC. It codes for CASSLEPGTAIGYGYTF.

This clone ranks as medium-sized. The V gene is TRBV5-5, the J gene TRBJ1-3, with 8 bases identical to TRBD1. CDR1 is SGHKS, CDR2 YYEKEE, per germline (reference sequence). This CDR3 has 15 residues. V lost 3 bases, J lost 2 bases, and 4 bases stayed unmatched. CDR3 amino acids: CASSSRGQAGNTIYF. The DNA for the CDR3 is TGTGCCAGCAGCTCCAGGGGGCAGGCTGGAAACACCATATATTTT. The complete variable domain, with remaining parts taken from reference TRBV5-5 and TRBJ1-3, reads DAGVTQSPTHLIKTRGQQVTLRCSPISGHKSVSWYQQVLGQGPQFIFQYYEKEERGRGNFPDRFSARQFPNYSSELNVNALLLGDSALYLCASSSRGQAGNTIYFGEGSWLTVV.

The V gene is TRBV5-1, the J gene TRBJ2-1; 8 bases fit TRBD2. The J segment lost 9 bases and the V segment lost 3 bases, leaving 11 bases of the junction unmatched. This CDR3 is built from 15 residues. Germline values: CDR1 SGHRS, CDR2 YFSETQ. DNA for the CDR3: TGCGCCAGCAGCTCCCGCTTGGCGGGGGGCCCTGAGCAGTTCTTC. Protein sequence: CASSSRLAGGPEQFF.